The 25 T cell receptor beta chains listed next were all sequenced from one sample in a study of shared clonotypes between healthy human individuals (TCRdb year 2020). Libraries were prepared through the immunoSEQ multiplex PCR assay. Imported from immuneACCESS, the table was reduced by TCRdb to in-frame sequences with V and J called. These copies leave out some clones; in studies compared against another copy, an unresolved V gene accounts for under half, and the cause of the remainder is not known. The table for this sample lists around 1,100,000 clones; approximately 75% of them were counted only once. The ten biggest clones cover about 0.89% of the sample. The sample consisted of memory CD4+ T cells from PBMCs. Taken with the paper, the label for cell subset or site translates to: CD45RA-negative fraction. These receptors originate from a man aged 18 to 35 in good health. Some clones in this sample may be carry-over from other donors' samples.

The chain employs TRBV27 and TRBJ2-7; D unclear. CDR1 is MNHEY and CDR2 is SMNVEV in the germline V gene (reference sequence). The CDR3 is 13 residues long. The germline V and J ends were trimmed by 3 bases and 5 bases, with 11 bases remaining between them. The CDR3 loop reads CASSFLLSHEQYF. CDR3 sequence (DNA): TGTGCCAGCAGTTTCCTCCTTTCCCACGAGCAGTACTTC.

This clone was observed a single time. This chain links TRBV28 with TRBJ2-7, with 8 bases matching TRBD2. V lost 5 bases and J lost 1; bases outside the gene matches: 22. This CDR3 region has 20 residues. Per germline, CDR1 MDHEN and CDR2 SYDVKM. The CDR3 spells CASSRPGLLADPGKSYEQYF. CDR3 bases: TGTGCCAGCAGTCGCCCCGGCTTACTAGCGGACCCTGGAAAATCCTACGAGCAGTACTTC.

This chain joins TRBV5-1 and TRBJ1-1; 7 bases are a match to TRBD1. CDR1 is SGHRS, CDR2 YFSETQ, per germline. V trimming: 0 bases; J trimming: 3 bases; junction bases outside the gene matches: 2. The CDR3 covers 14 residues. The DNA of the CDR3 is TGCGCCAGCAGCTTGGTCAGGGGGGACACTGAAGCTTTCTTT. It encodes CASSLVRGDTEAFF.

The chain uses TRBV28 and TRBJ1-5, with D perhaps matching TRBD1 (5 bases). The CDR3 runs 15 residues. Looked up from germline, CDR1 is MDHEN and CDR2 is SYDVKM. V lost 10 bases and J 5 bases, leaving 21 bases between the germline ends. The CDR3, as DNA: TGTGCCACCATCGTCGGCGGGGGGAAGCATCAGCCCCAGCATTTT. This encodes CATIVGGGKHQPQHF.

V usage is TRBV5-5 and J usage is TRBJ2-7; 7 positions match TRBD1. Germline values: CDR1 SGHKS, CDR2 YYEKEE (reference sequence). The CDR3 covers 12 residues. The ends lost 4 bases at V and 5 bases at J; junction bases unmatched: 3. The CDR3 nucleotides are TGTGCCAGCAGCCAACAGGGGAACGAGCAGTACTTC. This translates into CASSQQGNEQYF.

The CDR3 sequence: CASSAAGTSGSFSNEQFF. CDR3 nucleotide sequence: TGTGCCAGCAGCGCGGCCGGGACTAGCGGGAGTTTTAGCAATGAGCAGTTCTTC. The J gene is TRBJ2-1, the V gene TRBV7-3; 14 nucleotides agree with TRBD2. The trim removed 5 bases at V and 6 bases at J, leaving 12 bases unmatched. Germline CDR1 is SGHTA and CDR2 is FQGTGA. This CDR3 has 18 residues. Together with reference TRBV7-3 and TRBJ2-1, the CDR3 gives the full variable domain: GAGVSQTPSNKVTEKGKYVELRCDPISGHTALYWYRQSLGQGPEFLIYFQGTGAADDSGLPNDRFFAVRPEGSVSTLKIQRTERGDSAVYLCASSAAGTSGSFSNEQFFGPGTRLTVL.

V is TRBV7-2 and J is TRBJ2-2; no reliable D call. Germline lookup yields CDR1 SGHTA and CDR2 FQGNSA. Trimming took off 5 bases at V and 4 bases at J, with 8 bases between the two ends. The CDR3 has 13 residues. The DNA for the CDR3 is TGTGCCAGCAGCGGAAGGGCCACCGGGGAGCTGTTTTTT. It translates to CASSGRATGELFF.

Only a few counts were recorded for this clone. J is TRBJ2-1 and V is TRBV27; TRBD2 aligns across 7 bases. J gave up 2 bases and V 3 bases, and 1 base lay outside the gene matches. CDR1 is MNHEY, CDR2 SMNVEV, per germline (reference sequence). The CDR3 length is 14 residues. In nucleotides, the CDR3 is TGTGCCAGCAGTTTCGCGGGGGCCTACAATGAGCAGTTCTTC. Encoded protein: CASSFAGAYNEQFF.

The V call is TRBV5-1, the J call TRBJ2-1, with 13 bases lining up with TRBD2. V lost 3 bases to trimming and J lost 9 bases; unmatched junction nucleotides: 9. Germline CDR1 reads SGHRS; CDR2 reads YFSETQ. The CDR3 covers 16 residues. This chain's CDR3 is CASSSPGLAGSTEQFF. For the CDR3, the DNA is TGCGCCAGCAGCTCCCCGGGACTAGCGGGATCTACTGAGCAGTTCTTC. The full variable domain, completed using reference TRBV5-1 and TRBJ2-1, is KAGVTQTPRYLIKTRGQQVTLSCSPISGHRSVSWYQQTPGQGLQFLFEYFSETQRNKGNFPGRFSGRQFSNSRSEMNVSTLELGDSALYLCASSSPGLAGSTEQFFGPGTRLTVL.

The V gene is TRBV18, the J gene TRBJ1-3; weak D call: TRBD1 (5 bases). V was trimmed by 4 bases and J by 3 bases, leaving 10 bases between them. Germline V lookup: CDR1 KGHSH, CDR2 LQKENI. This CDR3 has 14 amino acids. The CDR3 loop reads CASSLQGVGNTIYF. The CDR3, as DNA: TGTGCCAGCTCACTGCAGGGCGTTGGAAACACCATATATTTT.

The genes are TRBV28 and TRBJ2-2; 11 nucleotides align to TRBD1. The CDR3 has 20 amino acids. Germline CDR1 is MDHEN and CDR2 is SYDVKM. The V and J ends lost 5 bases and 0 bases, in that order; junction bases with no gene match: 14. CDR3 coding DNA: TGTGCCAGCAGTCTTGGCGGACAGGGGGCGCGGGGAACGAACACCGGGGAGCTGTTTTTT. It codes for CASSLGGQGARGTNTGELFF.

This CDR3 reads CAISQLATKNIQYF. The CDR3, as DNA: TGTGCCATCAGTCAACTAGCGACCAAAAACATTCAGTACTTC. The gene calls are TRBV10-3 and TRBJ2-4; TRBD2 matches at 7 bases. The germline V gene encodes CDR1 ENHRY and CDR2 SYGVKD. CDR3 length: 14 residues. V lost 5 bases, J lost 2 bases, and 3 bases stayed unmatched.

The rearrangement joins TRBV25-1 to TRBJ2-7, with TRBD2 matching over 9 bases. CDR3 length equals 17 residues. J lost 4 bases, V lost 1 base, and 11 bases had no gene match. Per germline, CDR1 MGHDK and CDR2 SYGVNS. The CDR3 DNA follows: TGTGCCAGCAGTGAATGGTCAATTGCTAGCGGGATATACGAGCAGTACTTC. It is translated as CASSEWSIASGIYEQYF.

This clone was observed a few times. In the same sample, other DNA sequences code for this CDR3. The DNA for the CDR3 is TGTGCCAGCAGTCCAACAGGGGGTAATCAGCCCCAGCATTTT. The encoded protein is CASSPTGGNQPQHF. This chain uses TRBV6-6 with TRBJ1-5; 8 bases align to TRBD1. Germline loops: CDR1 MNHNY, CDR2 SVGAGI (reference sequence). V lost 5 bases to trimming and J lost 4 bases; unmatched junction nucleotides: 4. This CDR3 is built from 14 residues.

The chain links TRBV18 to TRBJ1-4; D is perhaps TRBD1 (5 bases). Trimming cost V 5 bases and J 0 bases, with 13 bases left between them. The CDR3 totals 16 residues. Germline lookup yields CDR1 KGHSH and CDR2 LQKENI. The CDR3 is CASSARQGSTNEKLFF. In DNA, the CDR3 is TGTGCCAGCTCAGCGCGCCAGGGTTCAACTAATGAAAAACTGTTTTTT.

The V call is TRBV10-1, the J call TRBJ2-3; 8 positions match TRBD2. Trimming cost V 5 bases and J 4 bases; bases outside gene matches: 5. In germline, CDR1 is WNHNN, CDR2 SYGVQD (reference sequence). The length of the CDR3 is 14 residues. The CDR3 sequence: CASSSGSPPDTQYF. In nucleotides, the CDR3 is TGCGCCAGCAGTAGCGGGAGTCCCCCAGATACGCAGTATTTT.

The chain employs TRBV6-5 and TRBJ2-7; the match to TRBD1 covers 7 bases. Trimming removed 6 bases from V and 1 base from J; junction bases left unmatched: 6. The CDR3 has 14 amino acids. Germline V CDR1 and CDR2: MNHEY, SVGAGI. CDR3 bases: TGTGCCAGCAGCCCTAGGACAGGATCCTACGAGCAGTACTTC. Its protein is CASSPRTGSYEQYF.

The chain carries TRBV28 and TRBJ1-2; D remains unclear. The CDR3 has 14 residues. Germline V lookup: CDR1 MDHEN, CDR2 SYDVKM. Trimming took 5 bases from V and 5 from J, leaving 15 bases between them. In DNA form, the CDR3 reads TGTGCCAGCAGTCCCCCGATCGTACAGTATGGCTACACCTTC. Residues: CASSPPIVQYGYTF.

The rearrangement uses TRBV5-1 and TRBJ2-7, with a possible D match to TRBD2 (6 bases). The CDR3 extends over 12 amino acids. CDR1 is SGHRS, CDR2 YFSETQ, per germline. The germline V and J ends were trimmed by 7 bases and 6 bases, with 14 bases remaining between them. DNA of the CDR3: TGCGCCAGCTTCAGCCGGGACTCCGAGCAGTACTTC. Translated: CASFSRDSEQYF.

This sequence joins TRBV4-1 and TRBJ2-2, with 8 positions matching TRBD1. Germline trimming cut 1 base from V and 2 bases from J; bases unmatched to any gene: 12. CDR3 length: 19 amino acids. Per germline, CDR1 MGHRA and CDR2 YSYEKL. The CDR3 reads CASSQVGQGARVNTGELFF. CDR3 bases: TGCGCCAGCAGCCAAGTTGGGCAGGGGGCTCGTGTAAACACCGGGGAGCTGTTTTTT.

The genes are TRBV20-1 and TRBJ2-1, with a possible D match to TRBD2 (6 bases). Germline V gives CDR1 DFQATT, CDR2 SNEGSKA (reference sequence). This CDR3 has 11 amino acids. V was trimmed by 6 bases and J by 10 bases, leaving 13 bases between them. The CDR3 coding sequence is TGCAGTGCCCGGGACTTTCCGGAGCAGTTCTTC. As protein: CSARDFPEQFF.

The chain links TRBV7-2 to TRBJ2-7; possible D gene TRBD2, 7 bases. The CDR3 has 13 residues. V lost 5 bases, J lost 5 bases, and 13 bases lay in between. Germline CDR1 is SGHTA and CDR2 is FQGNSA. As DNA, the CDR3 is TGTGCCAGCAGCCCACAGGGAGGGGACGAGCAGTACTTC. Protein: CASSPQGGDEQYF.

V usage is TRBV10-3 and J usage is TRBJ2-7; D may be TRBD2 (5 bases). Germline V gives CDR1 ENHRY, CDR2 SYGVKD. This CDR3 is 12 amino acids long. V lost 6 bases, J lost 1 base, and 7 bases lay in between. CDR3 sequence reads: CAIRGVSYEQYF. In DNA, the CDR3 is TGTGCCATCAGGGGAGTGTCCTACGAGCAGTACTTC.

CDR3 amino acids: CASDRGRGYQETQYF. The DNA of the CDR3 is TGTGCCAGCGATCGAGGGCGGGGGTACCAAGAGACCCAGTACTTC. The chain joins TRBV2 to TRBJ2-5; 7 bases match TRBD2. Unmatched junction bases numbered 9, after V lost 8 bases and J lost 0 bases. In germline, CDR1 is SNHLY, CDR2 FYNNEI. The CDR3 consists of 15 residues.

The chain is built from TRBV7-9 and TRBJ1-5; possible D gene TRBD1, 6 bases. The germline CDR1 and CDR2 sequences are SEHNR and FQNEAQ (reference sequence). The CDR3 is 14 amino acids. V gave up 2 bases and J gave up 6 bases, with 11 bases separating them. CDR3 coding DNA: TGTGCCAGCAGCTTAAGACAGGCCGGTCAGCCCCAGCATTTT. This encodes CASSLRQAGQPQHF. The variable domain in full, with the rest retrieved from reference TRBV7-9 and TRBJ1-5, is DTGVSQNPRHKITKRGQNVTFRCDPISEHNRLYWYRQTLGQGPEFLTYFQNEAQLEKSRLLSDRFSAERPKGSFSTLEIQRTEQGDSAMYLCASSLRQAGQPQHFGDGTRLSIL.